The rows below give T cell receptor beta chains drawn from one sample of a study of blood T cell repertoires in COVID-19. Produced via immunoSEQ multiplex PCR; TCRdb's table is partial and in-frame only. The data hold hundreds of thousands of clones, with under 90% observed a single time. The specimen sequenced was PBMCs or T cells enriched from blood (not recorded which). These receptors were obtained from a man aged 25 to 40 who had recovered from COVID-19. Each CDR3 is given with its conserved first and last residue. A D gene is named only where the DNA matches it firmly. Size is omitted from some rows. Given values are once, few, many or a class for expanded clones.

cdr3_aa: CASSQDITGTGELFF
cdr3_nt: TGTGCCAGCAGCCAAGATATAACAGGGACCGGGGAGCTGTTTTTT
d_call: -
v_call: TRBV14
clone_size: -
j_call: TRBJ2-2

cdr3_aa: CASSLHKRLNTEAFF
cdr3_nt: TGTGCCAGCAGCCTACATAAACGACTTAACACTGAAGCTTTCTTT
d_call: -
v_call: TRBV14
clone_size: few
j_call: TRBJ1-1

cdr3_aa: CASSLWGQGDSNQPQHF
cdr3_nt: TGTGCCAGCAGTTTATGGGGACAGGGTGATAGCAATCAGCCCCAGCATTTT
d_call: TRBD1
v_call: TRBV28
clone_size: -
j_call: TRBJ1-5

cdr3_aa: CASSLLNTEAFF
cdr3_nt: TGTGCCAGCAGTCTTTTGAACACTGAAGCTTTCTTT
d_call: -
v_call: TRBV12-3/TRBV12-4
clone_size: -
j_call: TRBJ1-1

cdr3_aa: CASTVRADNQPQHF
cdr3_nt: TGTGCCAGTACCGTGAGGGCAGACAATCAGCCCCAGCATTTT
d_call: -
v_call: TRBV19
clone_size: -
j_call: TRBJ1-5

cdr3_aa: CATSRGRDSYEQYF
cdr3_nt: TGTGCCACCAGCAGAGGGAGGGACAGCTACGAGCAGTACTTC
d_call: -
v_call: TRBV15
clone_size: once
j_call: TRBJ2-7

cdr3_aa: CASSLSGLYEQYF
cdr3_nt: TGTGCCAGCAGCTTATCTGGCCTCTACGAGCAGTACTTC
d_call: -
v_call: TRBV11-3
clone_size: few
j_call: TRBJ2-7

cdr3_aa: CASSMGQYGYTF
cdr3_nt: TGTGCCAGCAGCATGGGACAGTATGGCTACACCTTC
d_call: TRBD1
v_call: TRBV13
clone_size: -
j_call: TRBJ1-2

cdr3_aa: CAISESDLGTDTQYF
cdr3_nt: TGTGCCATCAGTGAGTCGGATCTCGGGACAGATACGCAGTATTTT
d_call: -
v_call: TRBV10-3
clone_size: -
j_call: TRBJ2-3

cdr3_aa: CASSLGAGYGYTF
cdr3_nt: TGTGCCAGCAGCTTAGGGGCGGGCTACGGCTACACCTTC
d_call: -
v_call: TRBV11-2
clone_size: -
j_call: TRBJ1-2

cdr3_aa: CASSLDKTSGAWNEQFF
cdr3_nt: TGTGCCAGCAGCTTAGATAAGACTAGCGGGGCGTGGAATGAGCAGTTCTTC
d_call: TRBD2
v_call: TRBV11-2
clone_size: -
j_call: TRBJ2-1

cdr3_aa: CASSYSSGGTEAFF
cdr3_nt: TGTGCCAGCAGTTATTCTTCGGGGGGCACTGAAGCTTTCTTT
d_call: -
v_call: TRBV6-5
clone_size: -
j_call: TRBJ1-1

cdr3_aa: CASSPLGDTPVVAAGELFF
cdr3_nt: TGTGCCAGCTCACCATTGGGGGACACCCCGGTAGTCGCGGCCGGGGAGCTGTTTTTT
d_call: -
v_call: TRBV18
clone_size: -
j_call: TRBJ2-2

cdr3_aa: CASSDPGRNEAFF
cdr3_nt: TGTGCCAGCAGCGACCCTGGCAGGAATGAAGCTTTCTTT
d_call: -
v_call: TRBV5-5
clone_size: once
j_call: TRBJ1-1